The entry below describes one TCR beta chain. The PCR made use of 60 Vbeta and 13 Jbeta primers. Profiling relied on immunoSEQ multiplex PCR, and the TCRdb table lists in-frame clones only, not all of them. This repertoire shows 80,000 to 95,000 clones, approximately 57% found once; its top ten account for roughly 6.7%. This sample was taken from a study of cytomegalovirus exposure and HLA in healthy donors. The CDR3 has 14 amino acids. From germline, CDR1 is SGHTA and CDR2 FQGNSA. V lost 5 bases, J lost 2 bases, and 12 bases lay in between. The receptor comes from a woman aged 25-40 years in good health and CMV-seronegative. The chain is built from TRBV7-2 and TRBJ2-5; maybe TRBD1 (5 bases). The material sequenced was PBMCs. CDR3 nucleotides: TGTGCCAGCAGCCTGTGGCGACAGCAAGAGACCCAGTACTTC. This codes for CASSLWRQQETQYF.